This TCR beta chain originates from a study of monozygotic twins with cystic fibrosis. Libraries were prepared by immunoSEQ multiplex PCR; TCRdb keeps only in-frame clonotypes and omits some of them. The sample contains around 23,000 clones, around 90% of which appear only once. Germline CDR1 and CDR2: SGHVS and FQNEAQ. The CDR3 contains 15 residues. Losses at the gene ends were 7 bases for V and 2 bases for J; bases not matched to a gene: 9. The sample consisted of blood. This receptor was identified in a girl aged 2-10 years with cystic fibrosis. The rearrangement links TRBV7-8 to TRBJ1-2; 8 nucleotides line up with TRBD1. The CDR3 protein is CASNGPGQANYGYTF. CDR3 bases: TGTGCCAGCAACGGCCCGGGACAGGCGAACTATGGCTACACCTTC.